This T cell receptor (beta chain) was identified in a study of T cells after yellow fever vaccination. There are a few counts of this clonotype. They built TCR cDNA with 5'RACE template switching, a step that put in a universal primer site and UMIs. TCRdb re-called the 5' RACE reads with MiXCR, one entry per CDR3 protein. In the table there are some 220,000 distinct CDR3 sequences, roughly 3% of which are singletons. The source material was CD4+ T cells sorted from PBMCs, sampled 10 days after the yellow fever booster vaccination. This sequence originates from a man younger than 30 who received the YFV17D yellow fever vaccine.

CDR3 loop: CASSPSMMGQFGEKLFF. In DNA form, the CDR3 reads TGTGCCAGCTCACCAAGTATGATGGGACAGTTTGGTGAAAAACTGTTTTTT. This chain uses TRBV18 with TRBJ1-4; 7 bases align to TRBD1. Trimming took 2 bases from V and 7 from J; bases not matched to a gene: 13. The CDR3 consists of 17 residues. CDR1 is KGHSH and CDR2 is LQKENI in the germline V gene.